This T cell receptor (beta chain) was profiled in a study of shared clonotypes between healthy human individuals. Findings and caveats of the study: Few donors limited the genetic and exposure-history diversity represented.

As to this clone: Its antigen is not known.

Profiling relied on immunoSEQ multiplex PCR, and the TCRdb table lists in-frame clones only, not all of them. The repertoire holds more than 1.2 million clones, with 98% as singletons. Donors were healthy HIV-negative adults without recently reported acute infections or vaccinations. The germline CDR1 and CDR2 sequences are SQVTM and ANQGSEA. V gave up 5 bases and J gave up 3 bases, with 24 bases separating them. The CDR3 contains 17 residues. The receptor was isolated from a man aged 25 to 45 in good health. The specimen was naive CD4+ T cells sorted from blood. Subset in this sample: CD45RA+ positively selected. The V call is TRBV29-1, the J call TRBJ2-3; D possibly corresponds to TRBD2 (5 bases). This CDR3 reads CSVKGVLQDSGTDTQYF. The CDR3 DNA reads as TGCAGCGTTAAAGGCGTGTTGCAGGACTCCGGTACAGATACGCAGTATTTT.